The source of this T cell receptor (beta chain) is a study of CD4+ T cells in melanoma. Findings and caveats of the study: Diverse differentiation states were reported for melanoma neoantigen-specific CD4+ T cells.

Profiling relied on immunoSEQ multiplex PCR, and the TCRdb table lists in-frame clones only, not all of them. The table has 15,000 or so clones, over 70% seen once. Germline V gene lookup returns CDR1 SGHDT and CDR2 YYEEEE. V shed 0 bases, J shed 5 bases, and the junction held 19 bases outside the gene matches. The CDR3 runs 19 residues. A word on this clone: Its target is not known.

V and J are TRBV5-6 and TRBJ2-5; 7 nucleotides line up with TRBD2. The TCR sequence derives from a human donor with melanoma. The sequenced sample was cells from a culture (not recorded whether cultured in vitro). The CDR3 region is CASSLVASSTGGVLETQYF. The CDR3 region has the DNA TGTGCCAGCAGCTTGGTGGCTTCTTCGACGGGGGGTGTATTGGAGACCCAGTACTTC.